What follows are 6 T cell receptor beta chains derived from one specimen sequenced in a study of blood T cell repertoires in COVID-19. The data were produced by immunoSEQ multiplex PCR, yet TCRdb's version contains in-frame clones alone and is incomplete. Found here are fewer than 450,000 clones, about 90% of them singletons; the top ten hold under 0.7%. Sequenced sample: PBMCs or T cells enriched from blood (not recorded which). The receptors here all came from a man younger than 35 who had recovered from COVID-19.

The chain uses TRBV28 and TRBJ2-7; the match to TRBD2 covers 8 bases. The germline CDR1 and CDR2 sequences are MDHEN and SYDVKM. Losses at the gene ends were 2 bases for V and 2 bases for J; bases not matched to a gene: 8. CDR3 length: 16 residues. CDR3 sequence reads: CASSLRPAGAPYEQYF. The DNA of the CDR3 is TGTGCCAGCAGTTTACGGCCAGCGGGAGCACCCTACGAGCAGTACTTC.

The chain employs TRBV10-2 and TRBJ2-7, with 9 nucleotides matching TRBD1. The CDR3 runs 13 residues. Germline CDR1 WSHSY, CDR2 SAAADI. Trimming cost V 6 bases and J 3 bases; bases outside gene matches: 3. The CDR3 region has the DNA TGCGCCAGCAGCACAGGGGGCCTCTACGAGCAGTACTTC. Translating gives CASSTGGLYEQYF.

The CDR3 coding sequence is TGTGCCAGCAGTAGTGACGGCCTACTATCTAGCACAGATACGCAGTATTTT. This translates into CASSSDGLLSSTDTQYF. This sequence joins TRBV28 and TRBJ2-3; no definite D call. V was pared by 5 bases and J by 0 bases, with 18 bases between. Per the germline V gene, CDR1 is MDHEN and CDR2 is SYDVKM. The CDR3 consists of 17 residues.

The CDR3 region is CASSVGGSGSGYTF. CDR3 sequence (DNA): TGTGCCAGCAGCGTAGGGGGCTCAGGTAGTGGCTACACCTTC. The V call is TRBV9, the J call TRBJ1-2; possibly TRBD1 for D (5 bases). Looked up from germline, CDR1 is SGDLS and CDR2 is YYNGEE. This CDR3 has 14 amino acids. Trimming pared 0 bases from V and 7 bases from J, leaving 13 bases between.

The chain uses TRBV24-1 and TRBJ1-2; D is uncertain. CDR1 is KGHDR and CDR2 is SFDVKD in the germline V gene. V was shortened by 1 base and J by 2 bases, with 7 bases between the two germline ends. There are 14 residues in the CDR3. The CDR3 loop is CATSDFQRNYGYTF. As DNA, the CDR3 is TGTGCCACCAGTGATTTTCAGAGGAACTATGGCTACACCTTC.

CDR3: CASRSLGSTGELFF. CDR3 nucleotide sequence: TGTGCCTCAAGGAGCCTCGGAAGCACCGGGGAGCTGTTTTTT. The chain carries TRBV30 and TRBJ2-2; D uncertain. V was trimmed by 7 bases and J by 4 bases, leaving 16 bases between them. In germline, CDR1 is GTSNPN, CDR2 SVGIG (reference sequence). The CDR3 covers 14 residues.